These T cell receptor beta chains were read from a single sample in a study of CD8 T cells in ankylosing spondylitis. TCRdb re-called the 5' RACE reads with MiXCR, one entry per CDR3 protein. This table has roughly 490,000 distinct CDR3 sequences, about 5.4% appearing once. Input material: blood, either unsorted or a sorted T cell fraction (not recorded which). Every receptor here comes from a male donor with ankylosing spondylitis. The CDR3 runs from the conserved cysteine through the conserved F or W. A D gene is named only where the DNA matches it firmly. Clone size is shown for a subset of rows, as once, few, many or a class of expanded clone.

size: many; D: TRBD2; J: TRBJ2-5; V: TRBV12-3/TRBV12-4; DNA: TGTGCCAGCAGACCGGGACTAGCGGGGTGGGAGACCCAGTACTTC; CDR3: CASRPGLAGWETQYF
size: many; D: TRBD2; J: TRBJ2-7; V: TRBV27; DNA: TGTGCCAGCAGTCCGGGGACTAGCGGGAGAAGCGAGCAGTACTTC; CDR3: CASSPGTSGRSEQYF
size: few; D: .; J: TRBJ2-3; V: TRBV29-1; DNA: TGCAGCGCCGATGAGGGCCCAGATACGCAGTATTTT; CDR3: CSADEGPDTQYF
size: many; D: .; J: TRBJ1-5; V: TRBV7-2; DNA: TGTGCCAGCAGCTTAGCGGTAGTACGATATAGCAATCAGCCCCAGCATTTT; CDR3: CASSLAVVRYSNQPQHF
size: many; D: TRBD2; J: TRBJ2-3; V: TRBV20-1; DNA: TGCAGTGCTAGAGATGGAGGACTAGCGACAGATACGCAGTATTTT; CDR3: CSARDGGLATDTQYF
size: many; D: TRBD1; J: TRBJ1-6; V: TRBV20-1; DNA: TGCAGTCCTTACAGGGGCACCTATAATTCACCCCTCCACTTT; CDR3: CSPYRGTYNSPLHF
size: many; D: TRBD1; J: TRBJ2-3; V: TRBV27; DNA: TGTGCCAGCAGTTTATACTCCGGGACAGGGAGCACAGATACGCAGTATTTT; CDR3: CASSLYSGTGSTDTQYF
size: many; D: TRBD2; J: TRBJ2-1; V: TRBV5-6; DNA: TGTGCCAGCAGCCCCCCGACTAGCGGGAGTGAGCAGTTCTTC; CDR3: CASSPPTSGSEQFF
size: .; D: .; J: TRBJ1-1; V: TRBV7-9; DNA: TGTGCCAGCAGCCCACTGACAGGCAATGGCGCTGAAGCTTTCTTT; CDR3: CASSPLTGNGAEAFF
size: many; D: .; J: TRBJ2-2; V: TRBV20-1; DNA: TGCAGTGCCGTCCGGTTGTGGGAGCTGTTTTTT; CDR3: CSAVRLWELFF
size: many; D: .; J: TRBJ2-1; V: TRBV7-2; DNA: TGTGCCAGCAGCTCCCGGGGGAACTCCTACAATGAGCAGTTCTTC; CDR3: CASSSRGNSYNEQFF
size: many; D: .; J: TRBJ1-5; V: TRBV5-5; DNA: TGTGCCAGCAGCTGGGACCCTAATCAGCCCCAGCATTTT; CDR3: CASSWDPNQPQHF
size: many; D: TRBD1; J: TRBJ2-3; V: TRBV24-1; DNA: TGTGCCACCAGAGAGGGGGCAGGCACAGATACGCAGTATTTT; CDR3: CATREGAGTDTQYF
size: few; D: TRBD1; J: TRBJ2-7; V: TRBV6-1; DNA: TGTGCCAGCAGTGAAGAGGACAGGGTCGCCTACGAGCAGTACTTC; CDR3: CASSEEDRVAYEQYF
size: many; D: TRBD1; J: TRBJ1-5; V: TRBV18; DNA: TGTGCCAGCTCACGACAGGGATCGGATCAGCCCCAGCATTTT; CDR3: CASSRQGSDQPQHF
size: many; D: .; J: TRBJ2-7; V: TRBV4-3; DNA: TGCGCCAGCAGCCAAGACAGGACCTCCTACGAGCAGTACTTC; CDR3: CASSQDRTSYEQYF
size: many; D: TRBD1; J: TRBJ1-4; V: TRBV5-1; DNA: TGCGCCAGCAGCTCCGGGACAGCAGAAAAACTGTTTTTT; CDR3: CASSSGTAEKLFF
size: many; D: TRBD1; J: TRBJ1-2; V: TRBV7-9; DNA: TGTGCCAGCAGCCCCGCCGGGGGGGACAGCTATGGCTACACCTTC; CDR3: CASSPAGGDSYGYTF
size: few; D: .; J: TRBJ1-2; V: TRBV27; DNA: TGTGCCAGCAGAAGGAATGGGGAGACTAACTATGGCTACACCTTC; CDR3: CASRRNGETNYGYTF
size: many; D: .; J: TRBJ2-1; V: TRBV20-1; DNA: TGCAGTGCTAGAGGAGCGGGCTCCTACAATGAGCAGTTCTTC; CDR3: CSARGAGSYNEQFF
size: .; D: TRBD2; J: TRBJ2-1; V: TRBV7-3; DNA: TGTGCCAGCAGCTCCCTCCCGGGGGGAGACAATGAGCAGTTCTTC; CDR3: CASSSLPGGDNEQFF
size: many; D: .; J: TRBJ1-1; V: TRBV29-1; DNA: TGCAGCCCTGAAAAGGACCCCTTTTCTGAAGCTTTCTTT; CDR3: CSPEKDPFSEAFF
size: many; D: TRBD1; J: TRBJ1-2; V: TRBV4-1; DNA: TGCGCCAGCAGCCAGATTGGACAGGGAGGCTATGGCTACACCTTC; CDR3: CASSQIGQGGYGYTF
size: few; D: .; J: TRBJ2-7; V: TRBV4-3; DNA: TGCGCCAGCAGCCAAGGCCTGTCAGGGGAGTACGAGCAGTACTTC; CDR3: CASSQGLSGEYEQYF
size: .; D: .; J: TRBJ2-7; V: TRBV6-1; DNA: TGTGCCAGCAGTGACCCCCCGGGACGGACGTCCGCGCAGTACTTC; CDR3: CASSDPPGRTSAQYF
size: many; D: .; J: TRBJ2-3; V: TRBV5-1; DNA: TGCGCCAGCAGCTTATACCTCCCGGGCCCCGGATCGGCGGATACGCAGTATTTT; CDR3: CASSLYLPGPGSADTQYF
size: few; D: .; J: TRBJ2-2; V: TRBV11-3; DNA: TGTGCCAGCAGCCCTACAAATTACGTCGGGGAGCTGTTTTTT; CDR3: CASSPTNYVGELFF
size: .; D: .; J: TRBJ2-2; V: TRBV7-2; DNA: TGTGCCAGCAGCACACGGACTCGAACCGGGGAGCTGTTTTTT; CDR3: CASSTRTRTGELFF
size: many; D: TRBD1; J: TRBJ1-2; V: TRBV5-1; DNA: TGCGCCAGCAGCCCGAATGCCCCGGGACAGGGCAACTATGGCTACACCTTC; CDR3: CASSPNAPGQGNYGYTF
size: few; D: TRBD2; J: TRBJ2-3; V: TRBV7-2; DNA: TGTGCCAGCAGCTTGCTAGCGGGACCAGATACGCAGTATTTT; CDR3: CASSLLAGPDTQYF
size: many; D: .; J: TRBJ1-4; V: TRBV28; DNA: TGTGCCAGCAGTTTAGGGACCCCGGGCGAAAAACTGTTTTTT; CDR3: CASSLGTPGEKLFF
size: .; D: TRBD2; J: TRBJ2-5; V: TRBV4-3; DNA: TGCGCCAGCAGCCAAGGTCCTAGCGGGGGGGAGACCCAGTACTTC; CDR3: CASSQGPSGGETQYF
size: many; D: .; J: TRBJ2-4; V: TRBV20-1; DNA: TGCAGTGCTAGAGATAGGACCCGGGTGAACATTCAGTACTTC; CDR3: CSARDRTRVNIQYF
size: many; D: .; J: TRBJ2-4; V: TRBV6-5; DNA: TGTGCCAGCAGTTTCGGGACAGGAGGAGCGGGGGTAGCCAAAAACATTCAGTACTTC; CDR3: CASSFGTGGAGVAKNIQYF
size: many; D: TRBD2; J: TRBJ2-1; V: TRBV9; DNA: TGTGCCAGCAGCGTAGCTTTAGCGGGGGGGAGCTCCTACAATGAGCAGTTCTTC; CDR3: CASSVALAGGSSYNEQFF
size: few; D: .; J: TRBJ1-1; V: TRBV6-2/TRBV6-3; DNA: TGTGCCAGCAGTTACAAAAGACGGTCTGAAGCTTTCTTT; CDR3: CASSYKRRSEAFF
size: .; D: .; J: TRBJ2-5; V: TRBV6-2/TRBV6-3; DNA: TGTGCCAGCACGGAGCAGAAAAAGACCCAGTACTTC; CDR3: CASTEQKKTQYF
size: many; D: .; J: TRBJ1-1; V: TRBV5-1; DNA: TGCGCCAGCAGCTTTCAGTTGAACACTGAAGCTTTCTTT; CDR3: CASSFQLNTEAFF
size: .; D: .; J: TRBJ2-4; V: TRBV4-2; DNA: TGTGCCAGCAGGTTGGCGGCGGGGGCCAAAAACATTCAGTACTTC; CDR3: CASRLAAGAKNIQYF